This TCR beta chain appears in the sequencing data of a study of cytomegalovirus exposure and HLA in healthy donors. The PCR made use of 60 Vbeta and 13 Jbeta primers. Sequencing was performed with immunoSEQ multiplex PCR; in TCRdb, only in-frame clones are kept and a portion is missing. The sample has approximately 220,000 clones, about four fifths seen once. At the time of sampling, donors were nominally healthy, though unrecorded immune exposures were likely. Study observations and caveats: Clonal expansion, a later analysis showed, was greater in HLA-associated TCR beta chains than in equally common others. A later analysis associated 15,000 or so TCR beta sequences with HLA alleles at a 0.05 false discovery rate.

The CDR3 extends over 19 amino acids. V lost 0 bases, J lost 8 bases, and 15 bases stayed unmatched. The V gene's germline CDR1 is LGHNA and CDR2 YSLEER. Worth noting for this clone: Its antigen is as yet unknown.

The material sequenced was PBMCs. This TCR came from a man aged 30 to 45 in good health and CMV-seronegative. The rearrangement joins TRBV4-3 to TRBJ2-1; the match to TRBD2 covers 11 bases. The CDR3 bases are TGCGCCAGCAGCCAAGAACAGGGGGCGACTAGCGGGGCCATCTATGAGCAGTTCTTC. Its translation: CASSQEQGATSGAIYEQFF.